A single sample is the source of the 22 T cell receptor beta chains below, sequenced in a study of OX40 agonist ivuxolimab in advanced cancers. TCRdb's table, derived via immunoSEQ multiplex PCR, lists solely in-frame clones and lacks some. Among over 40,000 clones listed, approximately 91% were seen once. This specimen consisted of CD4+ or CD8+ T cells sorted from blood, obtained in a trial of the OX40 agonist ivuxolimab. The receptors originated from an adult with an advanced solid tumor such as melanoma, head and neck, liver or kidney cancer.

The rearrangement links TRBV7-9 to TRBJ2-4; D ambiguous. The CDR3 is 15 residues long. Per the germline V gene, CDR1 is SEHNR and CDR2 is FQNEAQ (reference sequence). Trimming removed 0 bases from V and 5 bases from J, with 11 bases in between. The CDR3, as DNA: TGTGCCAGCAGCTTAGCAGGTGGGCAGGAAAACATTCAGTACTTC. Its protein is CASSLAGGQENIQYF.

The J gene is TRBJ2-2, the V gene TRBV28, with 9 bases that match TRBD1. V gave up 8 bases and J gave up 5 bases; unmatched junction bases: 6. CDR3 length: 14 amino acids. Germline CDR1 reads MDHEN; CDR2 reads SYDVKM. The chain's CDR3 is CASGGQGPTGELFF. CDR3 DNA: TGTGCCAGCGGGGGACAGGGACCAACCGGGGAGCTGTTTTTT.

The chain joins TRBV11-3 to TRBJ2-1; possible D gene TRBD1, 5 bases. From germline, CDR1 is SGHNT and CDR2 YENEEA. Trimming pared 0 bases from V and 9 bases from J, leaving 6 bases between. The length of the CDR3 is 12 residues. CDR3 bases: TGTGCCAGCAGCTTAGAGGGGCGTGAGCAGTTCTTC. It is translated as CASSLEGREQFF.

Note on this clone: Within the sample, other DNA sequences also encode this same CDR3. The chain recombines TRBV5-4 with TRBJ2-5; a weak D match, TRBD1 (5 bases). The germline gives CDR1 SGHNT, CDR2 YYREEE (reference sequence). This CDR3 has 13 amino acids. Trimming stripped 4 bases from V and 4 bases from J, with 11 bases between. CDR3 coding DNA: TGTGCCAGCAGCGCCGACAGAAGAGAGACCCAGTACTTC. It encodes CASSADRRETQYF.

V gene TRBV5-5 combines with J gene TRBJ1-1, with D unclear. In germline, CDR1 is SGHKS, CDR2 YYEKEE (reference sequence). This CDR3 region has 13 residues. The V end was cut by 2 bases, the J end by 0 bases, with 5 bases between. DNA of the CDR3: TGTGCCAGCAGCTTCGCGGTGAACACTGAAGCTTTCTTT. Protein product: CASSFAVNTEAFF.

This sequence joins TRBV7-6 and TRBJ2-7, with 11 bases identical to TRBD2. Trimming cost V 2 bases and J 2 bases; bases outside gene matches: 11. This CDR3 is built from 18 residues. Germline V gene lookup returns CDR1 SGHVS and CDR2 FNYEAQ. DNA of the CDR3: TGTGCCAGCAGCTTATTTAGTGCCCTAGCGGGGGGTACCTACGAGCAGTACTTC. Its protein product is CASSLFSALAGGTYEQYF.

The table lists this clone with a count of one. CDR3 sequence reads: CASSETRTYNEQFF. CDR3 DNA sequence: TGTGCCAGCAGTGAGACTAGAACCTACAATGAGCAGTTCTTC. The rearrangement joins TRBV2 to TRBJ2-1, with D perhaps TRBD2 (6 bases). CDR1 is SNHLY and CDR2 is FYNNEI in the germline V gene. The CDR3 length is 14 residues. Trimming pared 3 bases from V and 2 bases from J, leaving 8 bases between.

CDR3 region: CAWSRGSSGIVDEQFF. The CDR3 coding sequence is TGTGCCTGGAGCAGAGGGTCTAGCGGGATTGTTGATGAGCAGTTCTTC. The rearrangement links TRBV30 to TRBJ2-1; 9 bases are shared with TRBD2. This CDR3 is 16 amino acids long. Losses at the gene ends were 3 bases for V and 8 bases for J; bases not matched to a gene: 14. Per the germline V gene, CDR1 is GTSNPN and CDR2 is SVGIG (reference sequence).

The rearrangement links TRBV5-4 to TRBJ2-3, with a possible D match to TRBD1 (5 bases). Germline V CDR1 and CDR2: SGHNT, YYREEE (reference sequence). This CDR3 spans 13 amino acids. V lost 4 bases to trimming and J lost 2 bases, with 8 bases between them. For the CDR3, the DNA is TGTGCCAGCAGCCCGACAGACACAGATACGCAGTATTTT. As protein: CASSPTDTDTQYF.

The chain couples TRBV7-8 to TRBJ1-2; D not certain. In germline, CDR1 is SGHVS, CDR2 FQNEAQ. V lost 7 bases and J lost 2, with 11 bases in between. CDR3 length: 13 amino acids. This CDR3 is CASTMDRNYGYTF. In nucleotides, the CDR3 is TGTGCCAGCACAATGGACCGGAACTATGGCTACACCTTC.

J is TRBJ1-6 and V is TRBV9; D not certain. CDR3 length: 13 amino acids. The V end was cut by 1 base, the J end by 7 bases, with 6 bases between. The germline CDR1 and CDR2 sequences are SGDLS and YYNGEE. CDR3 amino acids: CASSVHSNSPLHF. For the CDR3, the DNA is TGTGCCAGCAGCGTACATTCCAATTCACCCCTCCACTTT. Filled out from reference TRBV9 and TRBJ1-6, the complete variable domain reads DSGVTQTPKHLITATGQRVTLRCSPRSGDLSVYWYQQSLDQGLQFLIQYYNGEERAKGNILERFSAQQFPDLHSELNLSSLELGDSALYFCASSVHSNSPLHFGNGTRLTVT.

V gene TRBV7-2 combines with J gene TRBJ2-1; D not resolved. CDR1 is SGHTA, CDR2 FQGNSA, per germline. Trimming removed 5 bases from V and 2 bases from J, with 7 bases in between. This CDR3 is 13 amino acids long. This CDR3 reads CASSPPAYNEQFF. CDR3 DNA: TGTGCCAGCAGCCCCCCTGCCTACAATGAGCAGTTCTTC.

The count of this clone is one. The chain links TRBV4-1 to TRBJ2-7, with TRBD2 identical over 9 bases. Germline lookup yields CDR1 MGHRA and CDR2 YSYEKL. V trimming: 4 bases; J trimming: 5 bases; junction bases outside the gene matches: 9. The CDR3 length is 15 residues. The CDR3 sequence is CASSRGGRVPHEQYF. DNA of the CDR3: TGCGCCAGCAGCCGGGGCGGGAGGGTACCCCACGAGCAGTACTTC.

This clone was observed a handful of times. The chain carries TRBV30 and TRBJ1-1, with 7 bases lining up with TRBD1. Losses at the gene ends were 4 bases for V and 1 base for J; bases not matched to a gene: 6. CDR3 length: 14 residues. Germline lookup yields CDR1 GTSNPN and CDR2 SVGIG (reference sequence). The chain's CDR3 is CAWTRTGPNTEAFF. DNA for the CDR3: TGTGCCTGGACCCGGACAGGCCCGAACACTGAAGCTTTCTTT.

V gene TRBV9 combines with J gene TRBJ2-1; 9 bases line up with TRBD2. There are 15 residues in the CDR3. J gave up 5 bases and V 2 bases, and 5 bases lay outside the gene matches. The germline gives CDR1 SGDLS, CDR2 YYNGEE. The CDR3 nucleotides read TGTGCCAGCAGCGTCGGGACTAGCAGCCACAATGAGCAGTTCTTC. Protein: CASSVGTSSHNEQFF. The variable domain in full, with the rest retrieved from reference TRBV9 and TRBJ2-1, is DSGVTQTPKHLITATGQRVTLRCSPRSGDLSVYWYQQSLDQGLQFLIQYYNGEERAKGNILERFSAQQFPDLHSELNLSSLELGDSALYFCASSVGTSSHNEQFFGPGTRLTVL.

V is TRBV10-3 and J is TRBJ1-1, with a tentative D call TRBD1 (6 bases). The CDR3 contains 13 residues. The germline V and J ends were trimmed by 6 bases and 4 bases, with 12 bases remaining between them. Germline V gene data show CDR1 as ENHRY and CDR2 as SYGVKD. This CDR3 reads CAIRPQGPTEAFF. In nucleotides, the CDR3 is TGTGCCATCAGACCACAGGGCCCCACTGAAGCTTTCTTT.

The CDR3 loop reads CASSLVSRPANYGYTF. CDR3 DNA sequence: TGTGCCAGCAGCTTAGTATCCAGGCCAGCTAACTATGGCTACACCTTC. The chain is built from TRBV11-2 and TRBJ1-2; D ambiguous. Germline V gene sequence: CDR1 SGHAT, CDR2 FQNNGV. The CDR3 runs to 16 residues. V lost 1 base and J lost 0, with 12 bases in between.

J is TRBJ2-1 and V is TRBV28, with 7 nucleotides matching TRBD2. V shed 6 bases and J 7 bases; nucleotides not matched to a gene: 12. The CDR3 covers 15 residues. Germline CDR1 reads MDHEN; CDR2 reads SYDVKM. The CDR3 DNA sequence: TGTGCCAGCAGCCCGGGGAGGGTCCCGGGTAATGAGCAGTTCTTC. Translating it yields CASSPGRVPGNEQFF.

This clone appeared a single time. This chain joins TRBV5-4 and TRBJ1-2; no definite D call. The V gene lost 5 bases and the J gene lost 6 bases, with 14 bases spanning the gap. Germline V gene sequence: CDR1 SGHNT, CDR2 YYREEE (reference sequence). CDR3 length equals 13 residues. The CDR3 is CASSFAGIDGYTF. As DNA, the CDR3 is TGTGCCAGCAGTTTCGCTGGGATAGATGGCTACACCTTC.

The V and J genes are TRBV5-1 and TRBJ2-3; D unclear. V lost 0 bases and J lost 0, with 14 bases in between. The CDR3 totals 17 residues. Germline V gives CDR1 SGHRS, CDR2 YFSETQ. CDR3 sequence reads: CASSLAPFSRSTDTQYF. CDR3 DNA sequence: TGCGCCAGCAGCTTGGCGCCATTTAGCCGAAGCACAGATACGCAGTATTTT.

The chain has TRBV9 and TRBJ1-2, with unresolved D. The CDR3 extends over 13 amino acids. Trimming left V 1 base short and J 5 bases short, with 9 bases between. The germline gives CDR1 SGDLS, CDR2 YYNGEE. Here the CDR3 DNA reads TGTGCCAGCAGCGTAACAGAATCGTATGGCTACACCTTC. It is translated as CASSVTESYGYTF. Variable domain in full (rest from reference TRBV9 and TRBJ1-2): DSGVTQTPKHLITATGQRVTLRCSPRSGDLSVYWYQQSLDQGLQFLIQYYNGEERAKGNILERFSAQQFPDLHSELNLSSLELGDSALYFCASSVTESYGYTFGSGTRLTVV.

The gene calls are TRBV4-2 and TRBJ2-5, with D unclear. Between the trimmed V and J ends, which lost 1 base and 5 bases, there was a span of 11 bases. This CDR3 is 14 amino acids long. Germline assignment: CDR1 LGHNA and CDR2 YNFKEQ. This CDR3 reads CASSQVGDKETQYF. The CDR3 DNA sequence: TGTGCCAGCAGCCAAGTTGGGGATAAGGAGACCCAGTACTTC.